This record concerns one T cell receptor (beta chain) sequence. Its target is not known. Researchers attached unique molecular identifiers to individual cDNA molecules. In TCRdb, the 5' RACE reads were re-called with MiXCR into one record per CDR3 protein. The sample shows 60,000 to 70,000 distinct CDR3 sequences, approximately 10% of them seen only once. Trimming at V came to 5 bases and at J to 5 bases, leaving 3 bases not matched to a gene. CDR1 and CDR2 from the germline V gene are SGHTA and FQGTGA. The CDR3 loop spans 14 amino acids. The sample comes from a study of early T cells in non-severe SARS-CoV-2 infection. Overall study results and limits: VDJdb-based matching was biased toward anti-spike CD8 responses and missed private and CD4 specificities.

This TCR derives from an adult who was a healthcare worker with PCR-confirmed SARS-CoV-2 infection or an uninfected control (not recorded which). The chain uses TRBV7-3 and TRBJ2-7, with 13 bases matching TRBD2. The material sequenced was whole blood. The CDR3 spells CASSPLAGGHEQYF. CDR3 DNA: TGTGCCAGCAGCCCACTAGCGGGAGGGCACGAGCAGTACTTC.